The present TCR beta chain was sequenced within a study of OX40 agonist ivuxolimab in advanced cancers. Study as a whole: The diagnoses of dose-escalation patients were hepatocellular carcinoma, melanoma, renal cell or head and neck cancer. Cohort: around 83% men, mean age 60, aged about 20 to 90.

Remarks on this clone: Its target is not known.

Assay: immunoSEQ multiplex PCR; the TCRdb copy retains only in-frame clones and omits some. The sample yields 55,000 to 75,000 clones, about 85% seen once. Per germline, CDR1 MNHEY and CDR2 SVGAGI. Between the trimmed V and J ends, which lost 5 bases and 7 bases, there was a span of 6 bases. There are 10 residues in the CDR3. Whole-study results and caveats: Dose levels from 0.1 to 3.0 mg/kg saw CD4+ and CD8+ blood T cells expand clonally by week 6.

The chain couples TRBV6-5 to TRBJ2-7; D gene ambiguous. This sequence was found in an adult with an advanced solid tumor such as melanoma, head and neck, liver or kidney cancer. This sample comprised CD4+ or CD8+ T cells sorted from blood, obtained in a trial of the OX40 agonist ivuxolimab. For the CDR3, the DNA is TGTGCCAGCAGTGAAGAGGAGCAGTACTTC. This gives the protein CASSEEEQYF.